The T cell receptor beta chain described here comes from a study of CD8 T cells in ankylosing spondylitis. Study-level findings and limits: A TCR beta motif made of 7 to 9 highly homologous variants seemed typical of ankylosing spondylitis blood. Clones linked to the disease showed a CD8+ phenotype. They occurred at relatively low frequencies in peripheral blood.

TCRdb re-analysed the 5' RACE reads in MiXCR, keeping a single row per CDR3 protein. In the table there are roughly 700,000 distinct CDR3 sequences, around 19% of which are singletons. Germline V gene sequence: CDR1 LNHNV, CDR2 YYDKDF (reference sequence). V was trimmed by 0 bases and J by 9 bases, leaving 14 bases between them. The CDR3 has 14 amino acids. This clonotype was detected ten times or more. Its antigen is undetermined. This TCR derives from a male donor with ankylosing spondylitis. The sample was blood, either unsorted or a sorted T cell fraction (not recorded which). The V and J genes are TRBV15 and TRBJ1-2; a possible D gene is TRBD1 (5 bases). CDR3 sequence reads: CATSRDLGTLSYTF. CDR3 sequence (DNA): TGTGCCACCAGCAGAGATTTGGGGACGTTAAGCTACACCTTC. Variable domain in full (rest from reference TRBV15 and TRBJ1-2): DAMVIQNPRYQVTQFGKPVTLSCSQTLNHNVMYWYQQKSSQAPKLLFHYYDKDFNNEADTPDNFQSRRPNTSFCFLDIRSPGLGDTAMYLCATSRDLGTLSYTFGSGTRLTVV.